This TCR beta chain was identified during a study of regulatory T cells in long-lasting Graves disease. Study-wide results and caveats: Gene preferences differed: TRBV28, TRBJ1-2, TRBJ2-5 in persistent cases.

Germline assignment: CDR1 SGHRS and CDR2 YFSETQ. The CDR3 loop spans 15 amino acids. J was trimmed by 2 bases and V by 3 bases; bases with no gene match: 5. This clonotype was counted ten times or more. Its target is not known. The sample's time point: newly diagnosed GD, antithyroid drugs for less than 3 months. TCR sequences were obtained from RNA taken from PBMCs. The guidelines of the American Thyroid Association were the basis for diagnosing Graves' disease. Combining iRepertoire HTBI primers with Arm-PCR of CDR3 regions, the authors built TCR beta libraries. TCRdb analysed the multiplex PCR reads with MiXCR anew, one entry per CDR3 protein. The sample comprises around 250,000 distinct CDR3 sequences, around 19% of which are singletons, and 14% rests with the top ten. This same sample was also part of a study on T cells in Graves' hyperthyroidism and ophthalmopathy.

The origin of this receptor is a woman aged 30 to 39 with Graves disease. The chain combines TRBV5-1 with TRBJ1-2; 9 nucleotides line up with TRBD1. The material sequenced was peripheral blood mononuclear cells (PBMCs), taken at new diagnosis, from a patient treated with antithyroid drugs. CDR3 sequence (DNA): TGCGCCAGCAGCTACCGGGACAGGGCCAACTATGGCTACACCTTC. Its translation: CASSYRDRANYGYTF.